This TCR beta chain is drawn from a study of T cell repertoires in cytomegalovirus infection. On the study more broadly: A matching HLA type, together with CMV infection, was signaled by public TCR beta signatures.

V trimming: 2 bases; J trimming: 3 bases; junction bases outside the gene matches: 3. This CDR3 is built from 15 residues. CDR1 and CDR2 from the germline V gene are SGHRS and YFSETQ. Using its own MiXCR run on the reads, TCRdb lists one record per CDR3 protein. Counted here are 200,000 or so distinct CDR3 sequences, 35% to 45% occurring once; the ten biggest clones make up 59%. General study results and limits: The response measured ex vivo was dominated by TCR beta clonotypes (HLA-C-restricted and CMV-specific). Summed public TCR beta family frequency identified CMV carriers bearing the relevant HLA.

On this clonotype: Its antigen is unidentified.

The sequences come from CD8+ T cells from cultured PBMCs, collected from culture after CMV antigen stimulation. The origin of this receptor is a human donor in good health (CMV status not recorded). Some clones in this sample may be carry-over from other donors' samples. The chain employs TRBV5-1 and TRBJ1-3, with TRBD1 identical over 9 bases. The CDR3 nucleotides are TGCGCCAGCAGCTTAACAGGGGGCTATGGAAACACCATATATTTT. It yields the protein CASSLTGGYGNTIYF.